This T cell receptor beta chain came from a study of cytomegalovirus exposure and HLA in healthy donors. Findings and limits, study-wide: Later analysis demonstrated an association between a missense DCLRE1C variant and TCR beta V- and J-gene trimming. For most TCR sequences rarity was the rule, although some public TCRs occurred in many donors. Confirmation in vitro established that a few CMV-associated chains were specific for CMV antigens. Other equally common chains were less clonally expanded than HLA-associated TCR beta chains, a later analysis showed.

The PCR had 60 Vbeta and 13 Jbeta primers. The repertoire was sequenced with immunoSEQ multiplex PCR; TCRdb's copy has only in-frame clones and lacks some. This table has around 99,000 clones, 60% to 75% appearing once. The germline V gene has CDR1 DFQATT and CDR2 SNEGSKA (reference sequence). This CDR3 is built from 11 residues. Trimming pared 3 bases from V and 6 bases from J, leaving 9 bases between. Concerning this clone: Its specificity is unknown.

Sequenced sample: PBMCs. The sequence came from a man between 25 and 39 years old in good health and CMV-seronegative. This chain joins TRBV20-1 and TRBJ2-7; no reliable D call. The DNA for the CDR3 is TGCAGTGCTAGCCGTATCGGCGAGCAGTACTTC. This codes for CSASRIGEQYF.